This T cell receptor (beta chain) was retrieved from a study of T-cell memory formation after mild COVID-19. The study's findings and limits: Specificity for SARS-CoV-2 was not confirmed among the second-wave clones peaking on day 37.

This clonotype was detected a few times. Its antigen remains unknown. TCRdb reprocessed the 5' RACE reads via MiXCR and lists one record per CDR3 protein. The table shows about 340,000 distinct CDR3 sequences, with 13% occurring only once. This CDR3 comprises 13 residues. The V gene's germline CDR1 is SGHTA and CDR2 FQGNSA. With 5 bases removed from V and 0 bases from J, the gap between germline ends came to 7 bases. The sequence derives from a man aged 18 to 29 who had mild COVID-19 (a few samples of this study predate the infection). Cell type and time point are not known. The V and J genes are TRBV7-2 and TRBJ2-5; D is possibly TRBD1 (5 bases). Sequencing was done on a sample of PBMCs or a T cell subset sorted from them (not recorded which). The chain's CDR3 is CASSPGYQETQYF. As DNA, the CDR3 is TGTGCCAGCAGCCCAGGGTACCAAGAGACCCAGTACTTC.